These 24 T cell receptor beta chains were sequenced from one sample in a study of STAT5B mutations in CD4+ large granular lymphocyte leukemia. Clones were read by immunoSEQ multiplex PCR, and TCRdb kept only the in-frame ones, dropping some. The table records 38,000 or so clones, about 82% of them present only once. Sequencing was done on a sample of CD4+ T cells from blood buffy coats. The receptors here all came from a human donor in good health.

CDR3 bases: TGTGCCAGCAGTTTTGCATCGGGCGGGAACACTGAAGCTTTCTTT. Translated: CASSFASGGNTEAFF. The chain joins TRBV28 to TRBJ1-1; D ambiguous. V was shortened by 3 bases and J by 1 base, with 12 bases between the two germline ends. CDR1 is MDHEN, CDR2 SYDVKM, per germline. There are 15 residues in the CDR3. The variable domain in full, completed from reference TRBV28 and TRBJ1-1, reads DVKVTQSSRYLVKRTGEKVFLECVQDMDHENMFWYRQDPGLGLRLIYFSYDVKMKEKGDIPEGYSVSREKKERFSLILESASTNQTSMYLCASSFASGGNTEAFFGQGTRLTVV.

The chain's CDR3 is CASSPNRPDTQYF. CDR3 in DNA: TGTGCCAGCAGTCCGAATAGACCAGATACGCAGTATTTT. The chain combines TRBV28 with TRBJ2-3, with unresolved D. The germline V gene encodes CDR1 MDHEN and CDR2 SYDVKM. Trimming pared 5 bases from V and 4 bases from J, leaving 10 bases between. This CDR3 comprises 13 residues. Together with reference TRBV28 and TRBJ2-3, the CDR3 gives the full variable domain: DVKVTQSSRYLVKRTGEKVFLECVQDMDHENMFWYRQDPGLGLRLIYFSYDVKMKEKGDIPEGYSVSREKKERFSLILESASTNQTSMYLCASSPNRPDTQYFGPGTRLTVL.

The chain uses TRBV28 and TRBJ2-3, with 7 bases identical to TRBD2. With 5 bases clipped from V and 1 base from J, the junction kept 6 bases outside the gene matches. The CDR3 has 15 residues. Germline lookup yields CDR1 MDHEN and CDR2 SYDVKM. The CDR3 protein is CASSPGGRRTDTQYF. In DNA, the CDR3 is TGTGCCAGCAGTCCCGGCGGGAGACGCACAGATACGCAGTATTTT.

The CDR3 bases are TGTGCCAGCTCACGCGAGGCCGCAACTAATGAAAAACTGTTTTTT. It is translated as CASSREAATNEKLFF. V is TRBV18 and J is TRBJ1-4, with no clear D. The CDR3 has 15 amino acids. V shed 4 bases and J shed 0 bases, with 9 bases lying between them. The germline V gene encodes CDR1 KGHSH and CDR2 LQKENI.

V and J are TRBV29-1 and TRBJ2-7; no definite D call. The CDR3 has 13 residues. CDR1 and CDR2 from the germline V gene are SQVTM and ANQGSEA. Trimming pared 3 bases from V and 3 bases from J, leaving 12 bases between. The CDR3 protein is CSVELGPGYEQYF. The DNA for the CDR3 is TGCAGCGTTGAGTTGGGCCCCGGCTACGAGCAGTACTTC.

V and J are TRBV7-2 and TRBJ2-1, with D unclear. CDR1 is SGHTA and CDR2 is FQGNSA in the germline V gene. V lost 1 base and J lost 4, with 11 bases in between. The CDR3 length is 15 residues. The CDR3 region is CASSLGSVEYNEQFF. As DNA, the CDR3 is TGTGCCAGCAGCTTAGGTTCTGTGGAATACAATGAGCAGTTCTTC. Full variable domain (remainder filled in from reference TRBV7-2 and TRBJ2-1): GAGVSQSPSNKVTEKGKDVELRCDPISGHTALYWYRQSLGQGLEFLIYFQGNSAPDKSGLPSDRFSAERTGGSVSTLTIQRTQQEDSAVYLCASSLGSVEYNEQFFGPGTRLTVL.

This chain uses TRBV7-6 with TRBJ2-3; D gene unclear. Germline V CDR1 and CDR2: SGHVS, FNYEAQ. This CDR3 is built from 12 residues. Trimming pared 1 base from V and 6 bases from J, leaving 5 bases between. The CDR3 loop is CASSLVEDTQYF. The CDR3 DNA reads TGTGCCAGCAGCTTAGTGGAGGATACGCAGTATTTT.

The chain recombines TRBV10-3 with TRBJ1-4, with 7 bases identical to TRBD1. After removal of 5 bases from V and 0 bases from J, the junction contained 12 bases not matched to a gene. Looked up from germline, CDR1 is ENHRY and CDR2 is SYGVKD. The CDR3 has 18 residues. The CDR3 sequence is CAISSGTASTATNEKLFF. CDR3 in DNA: TGTGCCATCAGTTCAGGGACAGCATCTACTGCAACTAATGAAAAACTGTTTTTT.

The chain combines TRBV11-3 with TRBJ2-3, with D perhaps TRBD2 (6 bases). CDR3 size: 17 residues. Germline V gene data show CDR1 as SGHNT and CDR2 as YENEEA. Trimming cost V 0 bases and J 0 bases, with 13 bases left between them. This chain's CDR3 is CASSLDRRGTSTDTQYF. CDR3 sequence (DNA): TGTGCCAGCAGCTTAGATCGGAGGGGCACTAGCACAGATACGCAGTATTTT.

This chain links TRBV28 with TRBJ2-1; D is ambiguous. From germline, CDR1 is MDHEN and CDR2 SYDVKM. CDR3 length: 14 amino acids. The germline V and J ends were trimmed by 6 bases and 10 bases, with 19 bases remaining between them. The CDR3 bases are TGTGCCAGCAGGCGCAGTTCCCCCGCAGGAGAGCAGTTCTTC. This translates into CASRRSSPAGEQFF.

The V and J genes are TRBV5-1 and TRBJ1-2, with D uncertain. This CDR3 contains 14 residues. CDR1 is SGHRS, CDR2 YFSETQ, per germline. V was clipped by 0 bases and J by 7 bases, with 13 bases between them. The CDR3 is CASSLGQEGGGYTF. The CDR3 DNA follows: TGCGCCAGCAGCTTGGGGCAGGAAGGCGGTGGCTACACCTTC.

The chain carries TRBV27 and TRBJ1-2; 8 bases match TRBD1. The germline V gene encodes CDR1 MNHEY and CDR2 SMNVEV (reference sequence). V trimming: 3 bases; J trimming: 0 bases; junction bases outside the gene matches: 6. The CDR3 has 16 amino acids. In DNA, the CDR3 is TGTGCCAGCAGTTTTCGGGACAGGCCTACTAACTATGGCTACACCTTC. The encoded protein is CASSFRDRPTNYGYTF.

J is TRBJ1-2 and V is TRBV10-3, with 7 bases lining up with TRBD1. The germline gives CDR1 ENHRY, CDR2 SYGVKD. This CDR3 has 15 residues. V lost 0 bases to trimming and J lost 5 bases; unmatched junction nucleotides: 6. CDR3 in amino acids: CAISESGTALYGYTF. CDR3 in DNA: TGTGCCATCAGTGAGTCAGGGACAGCACTTTATGGCTACACCTTC.

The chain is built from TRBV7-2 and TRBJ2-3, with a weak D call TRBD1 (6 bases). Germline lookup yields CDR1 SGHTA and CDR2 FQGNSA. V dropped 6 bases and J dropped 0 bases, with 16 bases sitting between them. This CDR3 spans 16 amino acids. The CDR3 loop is CASRQTGSISTDTQYF. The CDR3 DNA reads TGTGCCAGCAGACAAACAGGGTCTATTAGCACAGATACGCAGTATTTT.

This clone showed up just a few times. This CDR3 reads CASSESWGGGRETQYF. The CDR3 DNA follows: TGTGCCAGCAGTGAAAGTTGGGGGGGAGGGAGGGAGACCCAGTACTTC. The V call is TRBV6-1, the J call TRBJ2-5; 7 bases are a match to TRBD2. The ends lost 2 bases at V and 5 bases at J; junction bases unmatched: 11. Germline V gene lookup returns CDR1 MNHNS and CDR2 SASEGT. The CDR3 covers 16 residues.

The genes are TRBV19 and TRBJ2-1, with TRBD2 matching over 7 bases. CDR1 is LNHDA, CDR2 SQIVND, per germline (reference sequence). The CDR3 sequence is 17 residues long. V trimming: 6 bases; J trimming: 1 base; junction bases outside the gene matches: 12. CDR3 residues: CASRSRGTFSSYNEQFF. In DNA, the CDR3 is TGTGCCAGTAGGTCGCGGGGGACCTTTTCATCCTACAATGAGCAGTTCTTC.

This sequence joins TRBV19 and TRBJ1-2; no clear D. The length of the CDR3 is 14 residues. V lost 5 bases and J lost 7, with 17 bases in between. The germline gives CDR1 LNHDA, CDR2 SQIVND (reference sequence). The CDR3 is CASSRQRTGSGYTF. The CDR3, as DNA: TGTGCCAGTAGTCGCCAACGGACGGGTTCTGGCTACACCTTC.

CDR3 sequence reads: CASSERSGAFYEQYF. CDR3 DNA: TGTGCCAGCAGTGAAAGAAGCGGGGCCTTCTACGAGCAGTACTTC. The rearrangement joins TRBV6-1 to TRBJ2-7, with 7 bases fitting TRBD2. In germline, CDR1 is MNHNS, CDR2 SASEGT. Unmatched junction bases numbered 7, after V lost 2 bases and J lost 3 bases. CDR3 length: 15 residues.

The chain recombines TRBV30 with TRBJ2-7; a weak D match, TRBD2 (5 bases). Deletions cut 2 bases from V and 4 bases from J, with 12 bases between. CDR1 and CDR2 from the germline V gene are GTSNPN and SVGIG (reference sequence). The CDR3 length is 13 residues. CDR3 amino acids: CAWSTKRGYEQYF. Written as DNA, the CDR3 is TGTGCCTGGAGTACCAAACGGGGATACGAGCAGTACTTC.

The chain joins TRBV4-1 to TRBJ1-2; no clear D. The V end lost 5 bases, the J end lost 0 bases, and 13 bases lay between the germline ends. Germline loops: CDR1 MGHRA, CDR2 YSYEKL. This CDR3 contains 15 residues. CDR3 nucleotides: TGCGCCAGCAGCGTACAAATCGACGCTAACTATGGCTACACCTTC. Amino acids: CASSVQIDANYGYTF.

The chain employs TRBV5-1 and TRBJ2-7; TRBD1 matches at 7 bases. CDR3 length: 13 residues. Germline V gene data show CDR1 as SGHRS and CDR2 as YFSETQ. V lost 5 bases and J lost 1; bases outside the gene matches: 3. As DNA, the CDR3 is TGCGCCAGCAGGGGACAGATATCCTACGAGCAGTACTTC. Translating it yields CASRGQISYEQYF.

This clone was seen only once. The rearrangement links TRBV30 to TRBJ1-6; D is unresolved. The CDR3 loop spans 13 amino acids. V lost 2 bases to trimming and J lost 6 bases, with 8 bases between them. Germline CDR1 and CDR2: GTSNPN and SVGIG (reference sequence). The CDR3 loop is CAWSNGLNSPLHF. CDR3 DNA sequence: TGTGCCTGGAGTAATGGGCTTAATTCACCCCTCCACTTT.

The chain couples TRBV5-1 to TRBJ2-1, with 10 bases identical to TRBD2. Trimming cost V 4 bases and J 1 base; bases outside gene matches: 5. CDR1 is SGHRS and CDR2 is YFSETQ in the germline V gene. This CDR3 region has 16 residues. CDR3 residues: CASSPSSGRSYNEQFF. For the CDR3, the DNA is TGCGCCAGCAGCCCCTCTAGCGGGAGATCCTACAATGAGCAGTTCTTC.

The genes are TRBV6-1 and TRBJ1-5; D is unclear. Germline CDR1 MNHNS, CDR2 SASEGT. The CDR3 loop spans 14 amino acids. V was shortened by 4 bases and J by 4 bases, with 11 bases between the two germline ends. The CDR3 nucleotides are TGTGCCAGCAGTGGGGAGGTGGGGAATCAGCCCCAGCATTTT. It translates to CASSGEVGNQPQHF.